The 10 T cell receptor beta chains below all came from one sample that was sequenced in a study of cytomegalovirus exposure and HLA in healthy donors. The PCR used 60 Vbeta and 13 Jbeta primers. The data were produced by immunoSEQ multiplex PCR, yet TCRdb's version contains in-frame clones alone and is incomplete. Altogether 140,000 to 150,000 clones are present, approximately 84% being singletons, with the ten largest covering more than 9.5%. Sequencing was done on a sample of PBMCs. The receptors here all came from a woman aged 55-75 years in good health and CMV-seropositive.

This clone was recorded a few times. The chain has TRBV9 and TRBJ2-7; TRBD2 aligns across 10 bases. The CDR3 contains 16 residues. Trimming removed 0 bases from V and 4 bases from J; junction bases left unmatched: 7. The germline V gene encodes CDR1 SGDLS and CDR2 YYNGEE. CDR3 DNA: TGTGCCAGCAGCGTAGGACCTAGCGGGAGCGGATACGAGCAGTACTTC. Translation: CASSVGPSGSGYEQYF.

This clone was counted between two and nine times. The chain uses TRBV6-5 and TRBJ2-1; tentative D call: TRBD2 (5 bases). V was cut by 0 bases and J by 5 bases, with 8 bases left in between. The CDR3 extends over 14 amino acids. Germline lookup yields CDR1 MNHEY and CDR2 SVGAGI. The CDR3 here is CASSYSKLDNEQFF. Written as DNA, the CDR3 is TGTGCCAGCAGTTACTCGAAACTAGACAATGAGCAGTTCTTC.

The V and J genes are TRBV7-2 and TRBJ1-2, with D maybe TRBD1 (5 bases). The CDR3 has 18 amino acids. CDR1 and CDR2 (germline): SGHTA, FQGNSA. Trimming removed 4 bases from V and 8 bases from J, with 29 bases in between. DNA for the CDR3: TGTGCCAGCAGCTCCCGCATCGCGGCCGGGACGCCCGCGGGAGGCTACACCTTC. This encodes CASSSRIAAGTPAGGYTF.

This clone was observed a few times. V and J are TRBV18 and TRBJ2-2; no clear D gene. The CDR3 is 12 amino acids. Germline V lookup: CDR1 KGHSH, CDR2 LQKENI. Trimming removed 5 bases from V and 3 bases from J, with 4 bases in between. The CDR3 protein is CASSSYTGELFF. The CDR3 DNA is TGTGCCAGCTCATCGTACACCGGGGAGCTGTTTTTT.

V gene TRBV5-1 combines with J gene TRBJ2-5; tentatively, D is TRBD2 (6 bases). The CDR3 is 10 residues long. Germline lookup yields CDR1 SGHRS and CDR2 YFSETQ. The V and J ends lost 7 bases and 5 bases respectively, with 6 bases between them. The CDR3 is CASGRETQYF. In nucleotides, the CDR3 is TGCGCCAGCGGGAGGGAGACCCAGTACTTC.

The rearrangement uses TRBV4-1 and TRBJ1-2; D is unclear. V shed 1 base and J shed 4 bases, with 13 bases lying between them. Per the germline V gene, CDR1 is MGHRA and CDR2 is YSYEKL. This CDR3 comprises 15 residues. The chain's CDR3 is CASSQGRVALYGYTF. The CDR3 nucleotides are TGCGCCAGCAGCCAAGGACGGGTAGCACTCTATGGCTACACCTTC.

The genes are TRBV19 and TRBJ1-5, with D possibly being TRBD1 (6 bases). Germline V gives CDR1 LNHDA, CDR2 SQIVND (reference sequence). V was cut by 5 bases and J by 2 bases, with 16 bases left in between. This CDR3 has 16 amino acids. CDR3 DNA sequence: TGTGCCAGTAGTGTTTGGGGGCGCGAGGGCAATCAGCCCCAGCATTTT. It codes for CASSVWGREGNQPQHF.

The chain joins TRBV28 to TRBJ1-1; maybe TRBD1 (5 bases). The CDR3 covers 14 residues. Germline V lookup: CDR1 MDHEN, CDR2 SYDVKM. Trimming removed 3 bases at V and 7 bases at J, with 15 bases between. The DNA for the CDR3 is TGTGCCAGCAGTTTGTCGGTAGGGGTAGGTGAAGCTTTCTTT. Translating it yields CASSLSVGVGEAFF.

This clone was detected once. CDR3 loop: CASSVGQGSYNEQFF. The CDR3 region has the DNA TGTGCCAGCAGTGTCGGCCAGGGTTCCTACAATGAGCAGTTCTTC. The chain employs TRBV2 and TRBJ2-1, with a weak D call TRBD1 (5 bases). V lost 4 bases to trimming and J lost 1 base, with 11 bases between them. CDR1 is SNHLY, CDR2 FYNNEI, per germline. The CDR3 sequence is 15 residues long.

The chain employs TRBV5-6 and TRBJ2-4; D remains unclear. V was cut by 6 bases and J by 3 bases, with 13 bases left in between. Germline V lookup: CDR1 SGHDT, CDR2 YYEEEE. CDR3 length: 14 amino acids. The CDR3 here is CASTPGKRKNIQYF. The CDR3 coding sequence is TGTGCCAGCACCCCCGGTAAACGCAAAAACATTCAGTACTTC.